The 17 T cell receptor beta chains presented below share a single source sample, sequenced in a study of shared clonotypes between healthy human individuals. Sequenced by immunoSEQ multiplex PCR; TCRdb stores in-frame clones only, minus some. The sample includes some 1,600,000 clones, around 98% of them seen just once. Sequences were obtained from naive CD4+ T cells sorted from blood. Subset of the sample: CD45RA+ positively selected. The origin of the receptors is a man aged 25-45 years in good health.

The chain couples TRBV5-4 to TRBJ2-1, with 7 positions matching TRBD2. After removal of 4 bases from V and 4 bases from J, the junction contained 11 bases not matched to a gene. CDR1 and CDR2 from the germline V gene are SGHNT and YYREEE (reference sequence). The CDR3 covers 16 residues. CDR3 residues: CASSGGGLAVYNEQFF. CDR3 sequence (DNA): TGTGCCAGCAGCGGGGGTGGCCTAGCGGTATACAATGAGCAGTTCTTC.

This clone appeared a single time. This chain's CDR3 is CASSLGLAASTDTQYF. CDR3 nucleotide sequence: TGTGCCAGCAGTTTGGGACTAGCGGCTAGCACAGATACGCAGTATTTT. This chain links TRBV28 with TRBJ2-3, with 11 bases lining up with TRBD2. Germline CDR1 is MDHEN and CDR2 is SYDVKM. The CDR3 covers 16 residues. Losses at the gene ends were 3 bases for V and 0 bases for J; bases not matched to a gene: 2. The full variable domain, completed using reference TRBV28 and TRBJ2-3, is DVKVTQSSRYLVKRTGEKVFLECVQDMDHENMFWYRQDPGLGLRLIYFSYDVKMKEKGDIPEGYSVSREKKERFSLILESASTNQTSMYLCASSLGLAASTDTQYFGPGTRLTVL.

V gene TRBV28 combines with J gene TRBJ1-5, with D tentatively TRBD1 (5 bases). This CDR3 has 12 residues. CDR1 and CDR2 from the germline V gene are MDHEN and SYDVKM. V was trimmed by 6 bases and J by 10 bases, leaving 13 bases between them. CDR3 in DNA: TGTGCCAGCAGCCTTCCCGGGGCCCCCCAGCATTTT. Amino acids: CASSLPGAPQHF.

The chain joins TRBV2 to TRBJ2-1, with D perhaps matching TRBD1 or TRBD2 (5 bases each). Germline-derived CDR1 and CDR2 are SNHLY and FYNNEI. This CDR3 region has 16 residues. With 7 bases removed from V and 5 bases from J, the gap between germline ends came to 21 bases. DNA for the CDR3: TGTGCCAGCATTCCCGAAGTGGGGACCCTCGACAATGAGCAGTTCTTC. Amino acids: CASIPEVGTLDNEQFF. Looking up the rest from reference TRBV2 and TRBJ2-1 gives the full variable domain: EPEVTQTPSHQVTQMGQEVILRCVPISNHLYFYWYRQILGQKVEFLVSFYNNEISEKSEIFDDQFSVERPDGSNFTLKIRSTKLEDSAMYFCASIPEVGTLDNEQFFGPGTRLTVL.

The chain employs TRBV5-1 and TRBJ2-5, with 7 bases that match TRBD1. V was pared by 3 bases and J by 5 bases, with 7 bases of the junction left unmatched. Germline V lookup: CDR1 SGHRS, CDR2 YFSETQ. The CDR3 loop spans 14 amino acids. CDR3 DNA: TGCGCCAGCAGCTCGAACAGGGGACGGGAGACCCAGTACTTC. Amino acids: CASSSNRGRETQYF. The full variable domain, its missing parts supplied by reference TRBV5-1 and TRBJ2-5, is KAGVTQTPRYLIKTRGQQVTLSCSPISGHRSVSWYQQTPGQGLQFLFEYFSETQRNKGNFPGRFSGRQFSNSRSEMNVSTLELGDSALYLCASSSNRGRETQYFGPGTRLLVL.

The chain links TRBV27 to TRBJ1-1; possible D gene TRBD1, 5 bases. CDR3 size: 13 residues. Germline loops: CDR1 MNHEY, CDR2 SMNVEV (reference sequence). The V end lost 4 bases, the J end lost 4 bases, and 10 bases lay between the germline ends. CDR3 amino acids: CASSSGRATEAFF. CDR3 DNA sequence: TGTGCCAGCAGTTCGGGCAGGGCCACTGAAGCTTTCTTT.

This chain links TRBV7-9 with TRBJ2-7; D may be TRBD1 (6 bases). Per the germline V gene, CDR1 is SEHNR and CDR2 is FQNEAQ (reference sequence). V lost 2 bases to trimming and J lost 5 bases, with 16 bases between them. This CDR3 comprises 15 residues. CDR3 nucleotide sequence: TGTGCCAGCAGCTTAACTGGGACACGGGTCGACGAGCAGTACTTC. Translation: CASSLTGTRVDEQYF.

To note about this clone: The sample has other DNA sequences that encode this CDR3 too. V usage is TRBV2 and J usage is TRBJ1-5; unclear D gene. The CDR3 length is 12 residues. V was pared by 3 bases and J by 5 bases, with 5 bases between. Germline loops: CDR1 SNHLY, CDR2 FYNNEI. The CDR3 region has the DNA TGTGCCAGCAGTGACAGTTATCAGCCCCAGCATTTT. Its translation is CASSDSYQPQHF.

The V call is TRBV28, the J call TRBJ1-2, with D possibly being TRBD1 (6 bases). The V and J ends lost 6 bases and 8 bases respectively, with 16 bases between them. The germline CDR1 and CDR2 sequences are MDHEN and SYDVKM. This CDR3 region has 13 residues. CDR3 in DNA: TGTGCCAGCAGACAGGACAGTATCACCGGCTACACCTTC. This translates into CASRQDSITGYTF.

This clone has just one count. The chain couples TRBV19 to TRBJ2-1, with 16 bases that match TRBD2. The germline gives CDR1 LNHDA, CDR2 SQIVND (reference sequence). This CDR3 is 15 amino acids long. The trim removed 7 bases at V and 9 bases at J, leaving 6 bases unmatched. CDR3 coding DNA: TGTGCCAGTATCGGGACTAGCGGGAGGGCCGGTGAGCAGTTCTTC. This gives the protein CASIGTSGRAGEQFF.

J is TRBJ1-1 and V is TRBV27; D is uncertain. Germline V gene lookup returns CDR1 MNHEY and CDR2 SMNVEV (reference sequence). V shed 6 bases and J shed 1 base, with 15 bases lying between them. The CDR3 is made up of 15 amino acids. The DNA for the CDR3 is TGTGCCAGCAGCCTGGTGTGGGGAGGGAACACTGAAGCTTTCTTT. Translation gives CASSLVWGGNTEAFF.

Comment on this clone: Within the sample, other DNA sequences also encode this same CDR3. J is TRBJ2-3 and V is TRBV30; D uncertain. V was trimmed by 0 bases and J by 0 bases, leaving 4 bases between them. Germline CDR1 GTSNPN, CDR2 SVGIG (reference sequence). This CDR3 has 13 residues. DNA for the CDR3: TGTGCCTGGAGTGTGGGGAGCACAGATACGCAGTATTTT. Protein sequence: CAWSVGSTDTQYF.

This chain connects TRBV25-1 to TRBJ2-3; 11 positions match TRBD1. With V trimmed by 6 bases and J by 1 base, 3 bases remained unmatched. In germline, CDR1 is MGHDK, CDR2 SYGVNS. The CDR3 runs to 15 residues. CDR3 bases: TGTGCCAGCAGACCGGACAGGGGGCGCACAGATACGCAGTATTTT. It yields the protein CASRPDRGRTDTQYF.

The chain is built from TRBV10-3 and TRBJ1-5; TRBD1 might be the D (5 bases). The V and J ends lost 8 bases and 3 bases respectively, with 14 bases between them. The CDR3 loop spans 14 amino acids. Germline V gives CDR1 ENHRY, CDR2 SYGVKD. CDR3 loop: CAISDAGVNQPQHF. DNA of the CDR3: TGTGCCATCTCGGATGCGGGGGTCAATCAGCCCCAGCATTTT.

The genes are TRBV6-6 and TRBJ2-3; possibly TRBD2 for D (6 bases). The V and J ends lost 0 bases and 7 bases respectively, with 14 bases between them. CDR1 and CDR2 (germline): MNHNY, SVGAGI (reference sequence). This CDR3 contains 15 residues. CDR3 DNA sequence: TGTGCCAGCAGTTACTCGGGAGGCTCCGTCTATACGCAGTATTTT. It is translated as CASSYSGGSVYTQYF.

The table lists this clone with a count of one. CDR3 nucleotides: TGCAGTGCCTCGACAGGCATTCAGTACTTC. Residues: CSASTGIQYF. The V gene is TRBV20-1, the J gene TRBJ2-7, with D tentatively TRBD1 (6 bases). The DNA end is more similar to TRBJ2-4, so the J call may be wrong. Per the germline V gene, CDR1 is DFQATT and CDR2 is SNEGSKA (reference sequence). CDR3 length equals 10 residues.

The chain recombines TRBV7-2 with TRBJ2-7, with D perhaps matching TRBD1 or TRBD2 (5 bases each). There are 15 residues in the CDR3. Germline V gives CDR1 SGHTA, CDR2 FQGNSA. V lost 3 bases and J 2 bases, leaving 14 bases between the germline ends. Written as DNA, the CDR3 is TGTGCCAGCAGCTTGGGTGGGGGTCGAACCTACGAGCAGTACTTC. It is translated as CASSLGGGRTYEQYF.